The 22 T cell receptor beta chains presented below share a single source sample, sequenced in a study of regulatory T cells in long-lasting Graves disease. Construction of TCR beta libraries relied on iRepertoire HTBI primers and on Arm-PCR targeting CDR3 regions. One entry per CDR3 protein results from TCRdb running MiXCR on the multiplex PCR reads. The table has 300,000 to 500,000 distinct CDR3 sequences, under 25% seen once. Time point given: persistent/refractory GD, antithyroid drugs over 5 years with positive TRAb. RNA isolated from PBMCs was used to make the TCR library. Sequenced here: peripheral blood mononuclear cells (PBMCs), sampled when the disease was refractory, from a patient treated with antithyroid drugs. These receptors came from a female donor with Graves disease.

V and J are TRBV6-2 or TRBV6-3 and TRBJ2-6, with 8 bases matching TRBD1. Germline V gene sequence: CDR1 MNHEY, CDR2 SVGEGT. V lost 5 bases to trimming and J lost 0 bases; unmatched junction nucleotides: 3. The CDR3 length is 16 residues. Here the CDR3 DNA reads TGTGCCAGCAGTGGACAGGGTTTCTCTGGGGCCAACGTCCTGACTTTC. Its protein product is CASSGQGFSGANVLTF.

This clonotype was counted a few times. V usage is TRBV12-5 and J usage is TRBJ2-5, with D perhaps being TRBD1 or TRBD2 (5 bases each). The CDR3 runs 15 residues. Between the trimmed V and J ends, which lost 0 bases and 5 bases, there was a span of 13 bases. In germline, CDR1 is LGHNT, CDR2 FRNRAP. CDR3 sequence (DNA): TGTGCTAGTGGTTTGGTAGTTGGGGGTGTGGAGACCCAGTACTTC. As protein: CASGLVVGGVETQYF.

Remarks on this clonotype: Possible read error: a much larger clone is one base away. The chain joins TRBV5-4 to TRBJ2-5, with 8 bases matching TRBD1. Germline V gene lookup returns CDR1 SGHNT and CDR2 YYREEE (reference sequence). CDR3 length: 13 amino acids. The V and J ends lost 7 bases and 4 bases, in that order; junction bases with no gene match: 6. CDR3: CASGQGARETQYF. CDR3 nucleotides: TGTGCCAGCGGGCAGGGGGCGAGAGAGACCCAGTACTTC.

This clonotype was seen a single time. The chain joins TRBV4-3 to TRBJ1-2; D possibly corresponds to TRBD1 (6 bases). CDR1 is LGHNA, CDR2 YSLEER, per germline. V was cut by 2 bases and J by 1 base, with 11 bases left in between. The CDR3 runs to 15 residues. DNA of the CDR3: TGCGCCAGCAGCCAAAAAGACAGGAGTAACTATGGCTACACCTTC. The encoded protein is CASSQKDRSNYGYTF.

This clonotype has at least ten counts. The chain recombines TRBV24-1 with TRBJ2-4; 8 bases match TRBD1. Trimming cost V 3 bases and J 9 bases; bases outside gene matches: 9. This CDR3 has 15 residues. Germline V gene data show CDR1 as KGHDR and CDR2 as SFDVKD. Here the CDR3 reads CATSDTGTGRSIQYF. The CDR3 DNA sequence: TGTGCCACCAGTGATACCGGGACAGGTCGTAGCATTCAGTACTTC.

This clonotype showed up just a few times. This sequence joins TRBV6-5 and TRBJ2-7; 9 bases map to TRBD2. Per the germline V gene, CDR1 is MNHEY and CDR2 is SVGAGI. V shed 0 bases and J 0 bases; nucleotides not matched to a gene: 6. This CDR3 has 17 amino acids. CDR3 nucleotides: TGTGCCAGCAGTTACTCACTTTCTAGCGGGACCTCCTACGAGCAGTACTTC. It is translated as CASSYSLSSGTSYEQYF.

This clonotype has a count of ten or more. This chain connects TRBV27 to TRBJ1-1; D is possibly TRBD1 (6 bases). Germline V gene sequence: CDR1 MNHEY, CDR2 SMNVEV (reference sequence). The CDR3 is made up of 15 amino acids. Trimming removed 7 bases at V and 7 bases at J, with 22 bases between. The CDR3 nucleotides are TGTGCCAGCACCTTAGGGGGTCCAGGCCTGGGTGAAGCTTTCTTT. It encodes CASTLGGPGLGEAFF.

This clonotype has a count of ten or more. The CDR3 DNA reads TGTGCCAGCAGTGAAGACAGGCGGCTGACCTACGAGCAGTACTTC. As protein: CASSEDRRLTYEQYF. This chain links TRBV6-1 with TRBJ2-7; possibly TRBD1 for D (5 bases). V lost 1 base and J lost 2, with 12 bases in between. The germline CDR1 and CDR2 sequences are MNHNS and SASEGT. The CDR3 totals 15 residues.

This clonotype was observed a few times. The chain joins TRBV27 to TRBJ2-7; D unclear. Per germline, CDR1 MNHEY and CDR2 SMNVEV (reference sequence). The ends were cut back, 0 bases at V and 2 bases at J, with 8 bases in the middle. The CDR3 has 14 amino acids. CDR3 DNA: TGTGCCAGCAGTTTATCCATTCCAGCCTACGAGCAGTACTTC. It is translated as CASSLSIPAYEQYF.

In its sample, this clonotype was seen a few times. The chain is built from TRBV6-2 or TRBV6-3 and TRBJ1-2; D possibly corresponds to TRBD1 (5 bases). The CDR3 sequence is 16 residues long. V dropped 5 bases and J dropped 0 bases, with 16 bases sitting between them. From germline, CDR1 is MNHEY and CDR2 SVGEGT. The CDR3 reads CASSEGEGLPNYGYTF. CDR3 sequence (DNA): TGTGCCAGCAGTGAAGGGGAAGGGCTTCCTAACTATGGCTACACCTTC.

This clonotype has a handful of counts. The rearrangement joins TRBV4-3 to TRBJ2-5, with 10 bases aligning to TRBD2. The CDR3 is 17 amino acids. V shed 0 bases, J shed 2 bases, and the junction held 6 bases outside the gene matches. The V gene's germline CDR1 is LGHNA and CDR2 YSLEER. CDR3 bases: TGCGCCAGCAGCCAAGATGGTGGGGGACTAGCGCAAGAGACCCAGTACTTC. Protein product: CASSQDGGGLAQETQYF.

The chain links TRBV9 to TRBJ2-5; 9 nucleotides agree with TRBD1. Germline CDR1 SGDLS, CDR2 YYNGEE. The CDR3 extends over 15 amino acids. J was trimmed by 0 bases and V by 2 bases; bases with no gene match: 2. CDR3 region: CASSVGDRDQETQYF. The DNA for the CDR3 is TGTGCCAGCAGCGTGGGGGACAGGGACCAAGAGACCCAGTACTTC.

This clonotype has a count of ten or more. The chain links TRBV30 to TRBJ1-1; no reliable D call. Looked up from germline, CDR1 is GTSNPN and CDR2 is SVGIG (reference sequence). V lost 7 bases and J 4 bases, leaving 16 bases between the germline ends. This CDR3 is built from 13 residues. The CDR3 nucleotides are TGTGCCTTTTGTAGGCAGGCTTCCACTGAAGCTTTCTTT. It yields the protein CAFCRQASTEAFF.

CDR3 DNA sequence: TGTGCCAGCAGCCAAGAGGGAGTAGCCAAAAACATTCAGTACTTC. Its translation: CASSQEGVAKNIQYF. The chain carries TRBV3-1 and TRBJ2-4; tentatively, D is TRBD2 (5 bases). There are 15 residues in the CDR3. V was shortened by 0 bases and J by 0 bases, with 6 bases between the two germline ends. From germline, CDR1 is LGHDT and CDR2 YNNKEL (reference sequence).

The rearrangement joins TRBV5-6 to TRBJ1-5; TRBD1 matches at 9 bases. Germline V gene data show CDR1 as SGHDT and CDR2 as YYEEEE. After removal of 0 bases from V and 4 bases from J, the junction contained 5 bases not matched to a gene. The length of the CDR3 is 16 residues. The chain's CDR3 is CASSLGQGVWNQPQHF. The CDR3 bases are TGTGCCAGCAGCTTGGGACAGGGGGTTTGGAATCAGCCCCAGCATTTT.

This clonotype was picked up a small number of times. This sequence joins TRBV20-1 and TRBJ2-5, with D tentatively TRBD2 (5 bases). CDR1 is DFQATT, CDR2 SNEGSKA, per germline (reference sequence). The V and J ends lost 0 bases and 5 bases respectively, with 16 bases between them. The CDR3 extends over 15 amino acids. DNA of the CDR3: TGCAGTGCTAGAGATCTCGGGATCTCTCTGGAGACCCAGTACTTC. This translates into CSARDLGISLETQYF.

This clonotype was counted a few times. The rearrangement uses TRBV7-9 and TRBJ2-7, with D maybe TRBD1 (7 bases). The CDR3 totals 14 residues. The V and J ends lost 5 bases and 4 bases respectively, with 15 bases between them. Germline V lookup: CDR1 SEHNR, CDR2 FQNEAQ (reference sequence). This CDR3 is CASSLTGEAYEQYF. The CDR3 region has the DNA TGTGCCAGCAGCCTAACAGGGGAGGCGTACGAGCAGTACTTC.

This clonotype was counted a few times. The chain has TRBV10-3 and TRBJ2-3; D might be TRBD2 (6 bases). The CDR3 length is 15 residues. V was cut by 4 bases and J by 5 bases, with 16 bases left in between. Germline lookup yields CDR1 ENHRY and CDR2 SYGVKD. CDR3 DNA: TGTGCCATCAGTGTACGGGGAGGAGCGGGAGATACGCAGTATTTT. As protein: CAISVRGGAGDTQYF.

This clonotype was picked up many times. The rearrangement joins TRBV6-5 to TRBJ1-1, with 7 bases that match TRBD1. The CDR3 is 15 amino acids. The V gene's germline CDR1 is MNHEY and CDR2 SVGAGI. V lost 0 bases and J lost 5; bases outside the gene matches: 6. CDR3 amino acids: CASSYSQGGRTEAFF. The DNA of the CDR3 is TGTGCCAGCAGTTACTCGCAGGGGGGCCGGACTGAAGCTTTCTTT.

V usage is TRBV6-2 or TRBV6-3 and J usage is TRBJ2-7; TRBD2 agrees at 14 bases. With 6 bases clipped from V and 4 bases from J, the junction kept 5 bases outside the gene matches. CDR3 size: 15 residues. CDR1 is MNHEY and CDR2 is SVGEGT in the germline V gene. The CDR3 DNA reads as TGTGCCAGCAGCCCCCGGACTAGCGGGGGGTACGAGCAGTACTTC. Translation: CASSPRTSGGYEQYF.

Ten or more counts support this clonotype. The chain recombines TRBV28 with TRBJ2-7; 8 bases match TRBD2. V trimming: 6 bases; J trimming: 2 bases; junction bases outside the gene matches: 6. The CDR3 totals 14 residues. Germline V gene lookup returns CDR1 MDHEN and CDR2 SYDVKM. The CDR3 nucleotides read TGTGCCAGCAGGATCATAGCGGGAACCTACGAGCAGTACTTC. Protein product: CASRIIAGTYEQYF.

This clonotype was seen repeatedly, ten times or more. V gene TRBV6-5 combines with J gene TRBJ1-6; D is unclear. The germline V and J ends were trimmed by 2 bases and 7 bases, with 6 bases remaining between them. This CDR3 is built from 13 residues. Per the germline V gene, CDR1 is MNHEY and CDR2 is SVGAGI. The CDR3 loop reads CASSYGLNSPLHF. CDR3 DNA: TGTGCCAGCAGTTACGGGCTCAATTCACCCCTCCACTTT.